Sequencing of this T cell receptor beta chain was carried out in a study of shared clonotypes between healthy human individuals. This CDR3 contains 14 residues. The J segment lost 2 bases and the V segment lost 2 bases, leaving 2 bases of the junction unmatched. Germline CDR1 ENHRY, CDR2 SYGVKD. Data came from immunoSEQ multiplex PCR; TCRdb stores just in-frame clones and leaves some out. In the table there are some 1.1 million clones, roughly 80% of which are singletons. The V call is TRBV10-3, the J call TRBJ1-2; 7 nucleotides line up with TRBD1. Sequencing was done on a sample of memory CD4+ T cells from PBMCs. Subset given: CD45RA-negative fraction. The clonotype originates from a man between 18 and 29 years old in good health. Some clones in this sample may be carry-over from other donors' samples. CDR3 nucleotide sequence: TGTGCCATCAGTGAGCTACAGGGGAACTATGGCTACACCTTC. It codes for CAISELQGNYGYTF.